These T cell receptor beta chains were read from a single sample in a study of blood T cell repertoires in COVID-19. Repertoires were generated with immunoSEQ multiplex PCR, while TCRdb's copy carries only in-frame clones and drops some. The data hold 250,000 or so clones, with approximately 86% observed a single time. Sequences were obtained from peripheral blood. The origin of the receptors is a man aged 40-49 years with active or convalescent COVID-19. Both conserved end residues are part of each CDR3. Each record gives: J gene, V gene, D gene, clone size, CDR3 DNA, CDR3 protein. The D gene is left open where the match is weak. Clone sizes are given selectively: once, few, many, or a class where the clone is expanded.

TRBJ2-3	TRBV19	TRBD1	NA	TGTGCCAGTAGTGAAGACAGGGCCCTAACAGATACGCAGTATTTT	CASSEDRALTDTQYF
TRBJ1-3	TRBV14	NA	few	TGTGCCAGCAGCCAACGTGCAGGGGCGGGTGGAAACACCATATATTTT	CASSQRAGAGGNTIYF
TRBJ1-1	TRBV7-3	NA	NA	TGTGCCAGCAGCTCTACTCCGAACACTGAAGCTTTCTTT	CASSSTPNTEAFF
TRBJ2-1	TRBV7-2	TRBD2	NA	TGTGCCAGCAGCCCTTTAGCGGGAGGCTACGAGCAGTTCTTC	CASSPLAGGYEQFF
TRBJ1-2	TRBV19	TRBD1	NA	TGTGCCAGTAGGCGGAGGGGGCTGTATGGCTACACCTTC	CASRRRGLYGYTF
TRBJ2-7	TRBV5-1	NA	NA	TGCGCCAGCAGCTTGGAGGCAGGGACCTACGAGCAGTACTTC	CASSLEAGTYEQYF
TRBJ2-7	TRBV7-9	NA	NA	TGTGCCAGCAGCTTAGTAGGGGCCTCCTACGAGCAGTACTTC	CASSLVGASYEQYF
TRBJ1-5	TRBV10-3	NA	NA	TGTGCTAGCCAGGACAGCCACATGAATCAGCCCCAGCATTTT	CASQDSHMNQPQHF
TRBJ1-3	TRBV9	TRBD1	NA	TGTGCCAGCAGCGCCACAGGGGACCCTGGAAACACCATATATTTT	CASSATGDPGNTIYF
TRBJ1-6	TRBV12-3/TRBV12-4	NA	NA	TGTGCATCGGGTTCCTATAATTCACCCCTCCACTTT	CASGSYNSPLHF
TRBJ2-5	TRBV5-4	TRBD2	NA	TGTGCCAGCACCCCCAAAGCGGGGGGGTACCAAGAGACCCAGTACTTC	CASTPKAGGYQETQYF
TRBJ2-2	TRBV7-9	TRBD1	NA	TGTGCCAGCAGCCTCGGACAGGGGGCTATGGACGGGGAGCTGTTTTTT	CASSLGQGAMDGELFF
TRBJ1-1	TRBV12-3/TRBV12-4	NA	NA	TGTGCCAGCAGTACGCAGTCGATTGAAGCTTTCTTT	CASSTQSIEAFF
TRBJ2-5	TRBV2	TRBD1	once	TGTGCCAGCACTCCCCGGACAGGGGGAGAGGAGACCCAGTACTTC	CASTPRTGGEETQYF
TRBJ1-3	TRBV6-2/TRBV6-3	NA	NA	TGTGCCAGCAGTTACGACCGGGGATCCTCTGGAAACACCATATATTTT	CASSYDRGSSGNTIYF
TRBJ2-2	TRBV6-5	TRBD2	NA	TGTGCCAGCAGAGCGGGGGAGGATGTAAAGCTGTTTTTT	CASRAGEDVKLFF
TRBJ2-2	TRBV10-3	TRBD2	NA	TGTGCCATCAGGGGGACTAGCGGGGGGGGCGGCACCGGGGAGCTGTTTTTT	CAIRGTSGGGGTGELFF
TRBJ2-1	TRBV4-1	TRBD1	NA	TGCGCCAGCAGCCACCCACAGGGACAGGCCTACAATGAGCAGTTCTTC	CASSHPQGQAYNEQFF
TRBJ1-6	TRBV25-1	NA	NA	TGTGCCAGCAGTGAATTCCGAACCGGAGGGGAGTCACCCCTCCACTTT	CASSEFRTGGESPLHF
TRBJ1-6	TRBV19	NA	NA	TGTGCCAGTAGTGCGGGACCGCCGAGGGGCTCACCCCTCCACTTT	CASSAGPPRGSPLHF
TRBJ1-2	TRBV28	NA	NA	TGTGCCAGCAGTTCCCTCAGCCCGATCGGGCCCTCGGGAGGCTACACCTTC	CASSSLSPIGPSGGYTF
TRBJ1-5	TRBV10-3	NA	NA	TGTGCCATCAGTGAGGGCCGCAGGGAGGGGTTGGGGCCCCAGCATTTT	CAISEGRREGLGPQHF
TRBJ1-4	TRBV2	NA	NA	TGTGCCAGCAGAGGGAGGTCTAAGGCCACTAATGAAAAACTGTTTTTT	CASRGRSKATNEKLFF
TRBJ2-7	TRBV21-1	NA	NA	TGTGCCAGCAGCAATAACTACGAGCAGTACTTC	CASSNNYEQYF
TRBJ2-5	TRBV24-1	NA	NA	TGTGCCACCAGTGATCCGACGACGGAGAAGGAGACCCAGTACTTC	CATSDPTTEKETQYF
TRBJ1-1	TRBV9	NA	NA	TGTGCCAGCAGCAGATCAGGGGTGGAAGCTTTCTTT	CASSRSGVEAFF
TRBJ1-4	TRBV12-3/TRBV12-4	TRBD1	NA	TGTGCCAGCAAGGGACAGTATGAAAAACTGTTTTTT	CASKGQYEKLFF
TRBJ2-2	TRBV28	NA	few	TGTGCCAGCAGTTTTTCAGGGAACACCGGGGAGCTGTTTTTT	CASSFSGNTGELFF
TRBJ1-1	TRBV30	TRBD1	NA	TGTGCCTGGATCCCCGGACAGGCAACCCAAGCTTTCTTT	CAWIPGQATQAFF
TRBJ2-2	TRBV4-1	NA	NA	TGCGCCAGCAGCCAAGATTTTTGGGGGCTCGGCGGGGAGCTGTTTTTT	CASSQDFWGLGGELFF
TRBJ1-4	TRBV28	NA	NA	TGTGCCAGCAGTCCGGCGACAGCAACTAATGAAAAACTGTTTTTT	CASSPATATNEKLFF
TRBJ1-1	TRBV12-3/TRBV12-4	NA	NA	TGTGCCAGCCACAGGGACACTGAAGCTTTCTTT	CASHRDTEAFF
TRBJ1-3	TRBV4-1	NA	NA	TGCGCCAGCAGCCAGAGTGGAAACACCATATATTTT	CASSQSGNTIYF
TRBJ1-3	TRBV19	TRBD1	NA	TGTGCCAGTAGCTCACAGGGGGCTGGAAACACCATATATTTT	CASSSQGAGNTIYF
TRBJ2-3	TRBV7-3	NA	NA	TGTGCCAGCAGCTCATCAAACACAGATACGCAGTATTTT	CASSSSNTDTQYF
TRBJ1-5	TRBV15	NA	NA	TGTGCCACCAGCAGAGATCGACAGCAGTATAGCAATCAGCCCCAGCATTTT	CATSRDRQQYSNQPQHF
TRBJ1-6	TRBV19	NA	NA	TGTGCCAGTAGTATAGCGAACAGCTCACCCCTCCACTTT	CASSIANSSPLHF
TRBJ1-1	TRBV12-5	TRBD1	few	TGTGCTAGTGGTTCGGGACAGGGACTCCTGGGAGCTTTCTTT	CASGSGQGLLGAFF
TRBJ2-5	TRBV5-4	NA	NA	TGTGCCAGCAGCCCCACGGGGGAGAGAGAGACCCAGTACTTC	CASSPTGERETQYF
TRBJ1-2	TRBV7-9	NA	NA	TGTGCCAGCAGCTTAGGCGCGATCTACGGCTACACCTTC	CASSLGAIYGYTF
TRBJ1-5	TRBV30	NA	NA	TGTGCCTGGGCACCAGATAGCAATCAGCCCCAGCATTTT	CAWAPDSNQPQHF
TRBJ2-1	TRBV2	NA	NA	TGTGCCGGAAAGGGGGTTGGTTTTAGTGGTGAGCAGTTCTTC	CAGKGVGFSGEQFF
TRBJ1-2	TRBV5-4	NA	NA	TGTGCCAGCAGCCTCGACAGGACTAACTATGGCTACACCTTC	CASSLDRTNYGYTF
TRBJ2-2	TRBV24-1	NA	NA	TGTGCCACCAGTCATTTGGGGCACACCGGGGAGCTGTTTTTT	CATSHLGHTGELFF
TRBJ2-1	TRBV5-1	NA	NA	TGCGCCAGCAGCTTGGTGGCAGGGAATCGCAATGAGCAGTTCTTC	CASSLVAGNRNEQFF
TRBJ2-3	TRBV5-6	NA	NA	TGTGCCAGCAGCTTGGTTGGAGTTAGCACAGATACGCAGTATTTT	CASSLVGVSTDTQYF
TRBJ2-7	TRBV5-1	NA	NA	TGCGCCAGCAGCCCCCCTGGAGTCAACTCCTACGAGCAGTACTTC	CASSPPGVNSYEQYF
TRBJ2-1	TRBV7-3	NA	NA	TGTGCCAGCAGCTTATGGGCAGACAATGAGCAGTTCTTC	CASSLWADNEQFF